Reported below is one T cell receptor (beta chain). The record originates from a study of blood T cell repertoires in COVID-19. The table came from immunoSEQ multiplex PCR; TCRdb's copy has only in-frame clones and leaves some out. The data show some 300,000 clones, under 90% seen once. The CDR3 extends over 14 amino acids. After removal of 1 base from V and 3 bases from J, the junction contained 3 bases not matched to a gene. From germline, CDR1 is SGHRS and CDR2 YFSETQ. The sequence derives from a woman in her thirties with COVID-19, enrolled during active disease. This chain uses TRBV5-1 with TRBJ2-7; 8 nucleotides align to TRBD1. The sample consisted of peripheral blood. The CDR3 DNA reads TGCGCCAGCAGCTTGTCAACAGGGGGCTACGAGCAGTACTTC. It is translated as CASSLSTGGYEQYF.